The 26 T cell receptor beta chains below all came from one sample that was sequenced in a study of blood T cell repertoires in COVID-19. The table came from immunoSEQ multiplex PCR; TCRdb's copy has only in-frame clones and leaves some out. The sample records roughly 110,000 clones, 60% to 80% being singletons. Input material: peripheral blood. Receptor source: a human donor with acute or convalescent COVID-19. The donor label of this sample is uncertain.

The J gene is TRBJ1-2, the V gene TRBV27; D remains unclear. From germline, CDR1 is MNHEY and CDR2 SMNVEV (reference sequence). Trimming left V 3 bases short and J 3 bases short, with 8 bases between. This CDR3 comprises 13 residues. The CDR3 nucleotides are TGTGCCAGCAGTTTCGGGGTGGACTATGGCTACACCTTC. Translation gives CASSFGVDYGYTF.

The CDR3 is CASSSEVPRSPLHF. CDR3 DNA: TGTGCCAGCAGTTCAGAAGTTCCTCGATCACCCCTCCACTTT. V usage is TRBV14 and J usage is TRBJ1-6; D is unresolved. V gave up 6 bases and J gave up 10 bases, with 16 bases separating them. The CDR3 length is 14 residues. Germline V CDR1 and CDR2: SGHDN, FVKESK.

The genes are TRBV27 and TRBJ1-2, with D unresolved. The V gene lost 6 bases and the J gene lost 3 bases, with 11 bases spanning the gap. Germline CDR1 and CDR2: MNHEY and SMNVEV (reference sequence). The CDR3 sequence is 13 residues long. CDR3 loop: CASRFWGDYGYTF. In DNA, the CDR3 is TGTGCCAGCAGATTTTGGGGAGACTATGGCTACACCTTC.

This sequence joins TRBV2 and TRBJ2-2; 7 positions agree with TRBD2. This CDR3 contains 15 residues. Germline CDR1 is SNHLY and CDR2 is FYNNEI. Losses at the gene ends were 4 bases for V and 4 bases for J; bases not matched to a gene: 6. For the CDR3, the DNA is TGTGCCAGCAGTGTAGGAGCGGGGCCCACCGGGGAGCTGTTTTTT. It yields the protein CASSVGAGPTGELFF.

Sample share makes this clone medium-sized. The rearrangement joins TRBV18 to TRBJ2-5; D is possibly TRBD2 (5 bases). Trimming stripped 3 bases from V and 5 bases from J, with 7 bases between. This CDR3 is built from 12 residues. Germline lookup yields CDR1 KGHSH and CDR2 LQKENI. The CDR3 coding sequence is TGTGCCAGCTCACCTACTAGGGAGACCCAGTACTTC. Protein: CASSPTRETQYF.

This clone was seen at least ten times. The genes are TRBV7-9 and TRBJ1-2; D might be TRBD1 (5 bases). Between the trimmed V and J ends, which lost 4 bases and 6 bases, there was a span of 12 bases. This CDR3 has 13 residues. Per germline, CDR1 SEHNR and CDR2 FQNEAQ (reference sequence). The CDR3 reads CASSSSWGDGYTF. The CDR3 coding sequence is TGTGCCAGCAGCTCTAGTTGGGGGGATGGCTACACCTTC.

V and J are TRBV4-1 and TRBJ2-1; 9 bases agree with TRBD1. The germline CDR1 and CDR2 sequences are MGHRA and YSYEKL. The CDR3 is made up of 17 amino acids. V shed 0 bases and J 5 bases; nucleotides not matched to a gene: 8. DNA for the CDR3: TGCGCCAGCAGCCAAGACATTACAGGGGGCAAGAACAATGAGCAGTTCTTC. Its protein is CASSQDITGGKNNEQFF.

The sample holds a few counts of this clone. DNA of the CDR3: TGTGCAGTTCAGGGGGAGCATCAGCCCCAGCATTTT. It is translated as CAVQGEHQPQHF. The gene calls are TRBV2 and TRBJ1-5; TRBD1 matches 7 bases. Germline V gene lookup returns CDR1 SNHLY and CDR2 FYNNEI. CDR3 size: 12 residues.

This clone was seen only once. V gene TRBV7-2 combines with J gene TRBJ1-2; TRBD1 is a possible D gene (6 bases). CDR1 is SGHTA and CDR2 is FQGNSA in the germline V gene. The CDR3 sequence is 16 residues long. V lost 5 bases, J lost 0 bases, and 16 bases lay in between. The CDR3 loop reads CASSPQGGGTNYGYTF. CDR3 nucleotide sequence: TGTGCCAGCAGCCCACAGGGAGGGGGGACTAACTATGGCTACACCTTC.

This clone was seen a few times. This chain connects TRBV21-1 to TRBJ1-1; the table names TRBD1, a call not compared with the DNA. TRBV21-1 is labeled a pseudogene. The CDR3 contains 15 residues. CDR3 nucleotides: TGTGCCAGCAGCTCCAGACAGGATTTGAACACTGAAGCTTTCTTT. Translating it yields CASSSRQDLNTEAFF.

V gene TRBV7-2 combines with J gene TRBJ2-1, with a tentative D call TRBD2 (5 bases). Germline assignment: CDR1 SGHTA and CDR2 FQGNSA. CDR3 size: 17 residues. Deletions cut 3 bases from V and 0 bases from J, with 15 bases between. The DNA for the CDR3 is TGTGCCAGCAGCTTTAAATCCATAGGGAGCTCCTACAATGAGCAGTTCTTC. Protein sequence: CASSFKSIGSSYNEQFF.

The chain is built from TRBV19 and TRBJ1-1; TRBD1 aligns across 8 bases. Germline V gene lookup returns CDR1 LNHDA and CDR2 SQIVND (reference sequence). This CDR3 is built from 15 residues. J lost 6 bases, V lost 6 bases, and 12 bases had no gene match. DNA for the CDR3: TGTGCCAGTAGCGAACCACAGGGGGGAAGGTCTGAAGCTTTCTTT. Encoded protein: CASSEPQGGRSEAFF.

The chain uses TRBV28 and TRBJ1-2; no reliable D call. Germline-derived CDR1 and CDR2 are MDHEN and SYDVKM. Trimming left V 4 bases short and J 4 bases short, with 13 bases between. The CDR3 contains 14 residues. The CDR3 loop reads CASSSPTSSYGYTF. CDR3 bases: TGTGCCAGCAGTTCCCCGACAAGCAGCTATGGCTACACCTTC.

This clone was picked up a small number of times. This CDR3 is CASSFFGSRGEKLFF. The CDR3 region has the DNA TGTGCCAGCAGCTTCTTCGGCAGTCGCGGGGAAAAACTGTTTTTT. The J gene is TRBJ1-4, the V gene TRBV7-2; D is unclear. CDR3 length: 15 residues. Germline assignment: CDR1 SGHTA and CDR2 FQGNSA. The V end lost 3 bases, the J end lost 8 bases, and 16 bases lay between the germline ends. The complete variable domain, with remaining parts taken from reference TRBV7-2 and TRBJ1-4, reads GAGVSQSPSNKVTEKGKDVELRCDPISGHTALYWYRQSLGQGLEFLIYFQGNSAPDKSGLPSDRFSAERTGGSVSTLTIQRTQQEDSAVYLCASSFFGSRGEKLFFGSGTQLSVL.

The chain uses TRBV4-2 and TRBJ1-3; unclear D gene. The germline gives CDR1 LGHNA, CDR2 YNFKEQ. The ends were cut back, 4 bases at V and 1 base at J, with 17 bases in the middle. The CDR3 is made up of 17 amino acids. As DNA, the CDR3 is TGTGCCAGCAGCCGCGACGCTATAACGGGATCTGGAAACACCATATATTTT. Protein sequence: CASSRDAITGSGNTIYF.

The gene calls are TRBV6-2 or TRBV6-3 and TRBJ1-5, with TRBD1 identical over 9 bases. CDR3 length: 13 residues. Germline loops: CDR1 MNHEY, CDR2 SVGEGT. The V segment lost 5 bases and the J segment 10 bases; nucleotides outside the gene matches: 6. This chain's CDR3 is CASSETGGRPQHF. The CDR3 region has the DNA TGTGCCAGCAGTGAGACAGGGGGGAGACCCCAGCATTTT.

The chain joins TRBV1 to TRBJ1-2; the table's D call, TRBD1, has no DNA check behind it. TRBV1 is a listed pseudogene. This CDR3 has 15 amino acids. CDR3 nucleotides: TGCACCAGCAGCCAAACGCCGACAGGGAACTATGGCTACACCTTC. It is translated as CTSSQTPTGNYGYTF.

This clone was seen repeatedly, ten times or more. The rearrangement links TRBV4-2 to TRBJ1-5; D is ambiguous. Trimming shortened V by 4 bases and J by 15 bases, and 19 bases separated the two germline ends. The V gene's germline CDR1 is LGHNA and CDR2 YNFKEQ. The CDR3 runs to 13 residues. CDR3: CASSPAAGSILHF. Here the CDR3 DNA reads TGTGCCAGCAGCCCGGCCGCCGGGAGTATTCTGCATTTT.

The V gene is TRBV10-3, the J gene TRBJ2-1; no clear D gene. V lost 5 bases and J 5 bases, leaving 13 bases between the germline ends. The CDR3 runs to 14 residues. The V gene's germline CDR1 is ENHRY and CDR2 SYGVKD. The CDR3 sequence is CAISTRRGDNEQFF. The CDR3 DNA reads TGTGCCATCAGTACTCGTCGAGGTGACAATGAGCAGTTCTTC.

Regarding this clone: Other DNA sequences of this sample code for an identical CDR3. The V call is TRBV2, the J call TRBJ2-5, with no clear D. Trimming stripped 7 bases from V and 5 bases from J, with 8 bases between. Germline V gene sequence: CDR1 SNHLY, CDR2 FYNNEI. The CDR3 has 11 residues. The CDR3 reads CASTGVETQYF. CDR3 nucleotide sequence: TGTGCCAGCACAGGTGTGGAGACCCAGTACTTC.

This clone came up many times. The chain carries TRBV5-1 and TRBJ1-1; 7 bases agree with TRBD1. V trimming: 4 bases; J trimming: 0 bases; junction bases outside the gene matches: 9. CDR1 is SGHRS and CDR2 is YFSETQ in the germline V gene. This CDR3 comprises 16 residues. CDR3 in amino acids: CASSPGQENLNTEAFF. CDR3 coding DNA: TGCGCCAGCAGCCCAGGACAGGAAAACTTGAACACTGAAGCTTTCTTT.

J is TRBJ1-2 and V is TRBV4-1; a possible D gene is TRBD1 (5 bases). V was trimmed by 3 bases and J by 1 base, leaving 12 bases between them. This CDR3 comprises 15 residues. The germline V gene encodes CDR1 MGHRA and CDR2 YSYEKL. Written as DNA, the CDR3 is TGCGCCAGCAGCCATCCAGGGATAGGTAACTATGGCTACACCTTC. It yields the protein CASSHPGIGNYGYTF.

This clone was counted once. V usage is TRBV2 and J usage is TRBJ1-1, with D hard to call. The ends were cut back, 2 bases at V and 1 base at J, with 5 bases in the middle. Germline loops: CDR1 SNHLY, CDR2 FYNNEI. The CDR3 spans 13 residues. CDR3 protein: CASSEQENTEAFF. The CDR3 nucleotides are TGTGCCAGCAGTGAACAGGAGAACACTGAAGCTTTCTTT.

The chain is built from TRBV18 and TRBJ1-2, with 8 bases lining up with TRBD1. Looked up from germline, CDR1 is KGHSH and CDR2 is LQKENI. The CDR3 loop spans 14 amino acids. V was pared by 2 bases and J by 6 bases, with 5 bases of the junction left unmatched. The CDR3 DNA reads as TGTGCCAGCTCACCATCGACAGGGGCTAATGGCTACACCTTC. Protein sequence: CASSPSTGANGYTF.

The chain uses TRBV7-9 and TRBJ1-4, with D hard to call. The CDR3 extends over 13 amino acids. Germline assignment: CDR1 SEHNR and CDR2 FQNEAQ (reference sequence). V was shortened by 5 bases and J by 7 bases, with 11 bases between the two germline ends. CDR3 residues: CASSPSVLEKLFF. The CDR3 bases are TGTGCCAGCAGCCCGTCGGTGCTTGAAAAACTGTTTTTT.

The V call is TRBV7-9, the J call TRBJ1-6; D remains unclear. Trimming left V 6 bases short and J 5 bases short, with 14 bases between. There are 15 residues in the CDR3. CDR1 and CDR2 from the germline V gene are SEHNR and FQNEAQ (reference sequence). CDR3 bases: TGTGCCAGCAGGTCGATGGTCCCGGATAATTCACCCCTCCACTTT. Protein sequence: CASRSMVPDNSPLHF.